The subject of this entry is one TCR beta chain. Its antigen remains unidentified. The data were taken from a study of molecular identifiers for immune sequencing clone quantification. Bulk TCR libraries used previously described methods and listed TCR primers. MiXCR, applied by TCRdb to the PCR reads, yields one record per CDR3 protein. The sample holds approximately 590,000 distinct CDR3 sequences, around 25% seen once. The germline V and J ends were trimmed by 2 bases and 9 bases, with 26 bases remaining between them. This CDR3 contains 18 residues. Germline V gene sequence: CDR1 SNHLY, CDR2 FYNNEI. Findings and limits, study-wide: Clones above 20 RNA copies contained over 97% of effector molecules but under 1% of naive ones. Spiked Jurkat TCR RNA equivalent to one cell reportedly surfaced among about 1 million naive cells.

This clonotype originated in a human donor in good health. Some libraries in this study had Jurkat cell RNA spiked in. Material for sequencing was naive CD8+ T cells from blood, with Jurkat cell RNA spiked in. Subset meaning: FACS-sorted CD8+CD4-CCR7+CD45RA+ naive T cells. The chain employs TRBV2 and TRBJ2-4; tentatively, D is TRBD1 (6 bases). CDR3 nucleotides: TGTGCCAGCAGTGAACTCCGCCAGACAGGCGTAGCCAAACCCATTCAGTACTTC. The encoded protein is CASSELRQTGVAKPIQYF.